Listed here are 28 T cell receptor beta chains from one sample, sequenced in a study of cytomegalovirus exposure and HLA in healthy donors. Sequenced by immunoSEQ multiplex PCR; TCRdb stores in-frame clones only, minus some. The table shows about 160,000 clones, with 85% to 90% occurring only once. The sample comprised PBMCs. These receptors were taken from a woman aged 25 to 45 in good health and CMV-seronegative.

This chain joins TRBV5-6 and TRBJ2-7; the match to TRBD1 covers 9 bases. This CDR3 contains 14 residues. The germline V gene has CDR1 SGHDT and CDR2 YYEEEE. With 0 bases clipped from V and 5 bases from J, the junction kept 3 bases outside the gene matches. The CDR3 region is CASSLGGQGNEQYF. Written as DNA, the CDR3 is TGTGCCAGCAGCTTGGGAGGACAGGGGAACGAGCAGTACTTC.

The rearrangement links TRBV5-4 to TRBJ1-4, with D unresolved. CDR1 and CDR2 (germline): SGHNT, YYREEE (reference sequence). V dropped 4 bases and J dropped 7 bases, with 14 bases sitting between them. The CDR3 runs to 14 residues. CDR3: CASSSEGRGEKLFF. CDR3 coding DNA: TGTGCCAGCAGCAGCGAGGGCCGGGGTGAAAAACTGTTTTTT.

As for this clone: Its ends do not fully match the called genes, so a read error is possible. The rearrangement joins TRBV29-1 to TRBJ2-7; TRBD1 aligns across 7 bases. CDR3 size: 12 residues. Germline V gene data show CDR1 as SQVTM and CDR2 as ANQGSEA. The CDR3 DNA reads TGCAGCGTAGAAGACAGGGACTACGAGCAGTACTTC. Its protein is CSVEDRDYEQYF.

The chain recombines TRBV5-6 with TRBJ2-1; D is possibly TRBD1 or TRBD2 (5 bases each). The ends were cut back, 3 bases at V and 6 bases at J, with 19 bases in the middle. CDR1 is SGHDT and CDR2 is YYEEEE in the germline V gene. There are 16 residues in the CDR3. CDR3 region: CASSSWGFVSSNEQFF. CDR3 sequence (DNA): TGTGCCAGCAGCTCGTGGGGGTTCGTCAGTTCCAATGAGCAGTTCTTC.

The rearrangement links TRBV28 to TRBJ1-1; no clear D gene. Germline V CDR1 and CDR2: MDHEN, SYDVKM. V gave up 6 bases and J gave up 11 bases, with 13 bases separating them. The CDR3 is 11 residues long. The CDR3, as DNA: TGTGCCAGCAGCAACACTCCGGGGGCTTTCTTT. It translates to CASSNTPGAFF.

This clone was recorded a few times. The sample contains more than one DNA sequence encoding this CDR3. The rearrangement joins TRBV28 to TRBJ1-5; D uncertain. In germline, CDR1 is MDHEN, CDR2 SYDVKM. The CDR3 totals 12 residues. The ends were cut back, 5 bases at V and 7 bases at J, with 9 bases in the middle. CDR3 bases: TGTGCCAGCAGTCTCCCCCGCCAGCCCCAGCATTTT. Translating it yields CASSLPRQPQHF.

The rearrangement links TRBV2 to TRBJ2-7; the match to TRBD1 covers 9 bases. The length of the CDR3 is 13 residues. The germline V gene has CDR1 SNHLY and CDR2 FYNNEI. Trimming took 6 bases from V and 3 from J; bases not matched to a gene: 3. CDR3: CASSRDRDYEQYF. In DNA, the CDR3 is TGTGCCAGCAGCCGGGACAGGGACTACGAGCAGTACTTC.

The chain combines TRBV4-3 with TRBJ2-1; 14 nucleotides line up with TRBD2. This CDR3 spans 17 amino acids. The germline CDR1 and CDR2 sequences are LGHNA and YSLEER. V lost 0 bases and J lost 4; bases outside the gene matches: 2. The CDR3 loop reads CASSQDGTSGGYNEQFF. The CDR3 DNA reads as TGCGCCAGCAGCCAAGATGGGACTAGCGGGGGATACAATGAGCAGTTCTTC.

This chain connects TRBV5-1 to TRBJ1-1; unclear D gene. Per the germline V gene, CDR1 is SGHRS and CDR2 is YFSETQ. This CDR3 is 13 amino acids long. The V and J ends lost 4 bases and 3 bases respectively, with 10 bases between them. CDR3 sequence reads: CASSRIRDTEAFF. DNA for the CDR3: TGCGCCAGCAGCCGAATCCGGGACACTGAAGCTTTCTTT.

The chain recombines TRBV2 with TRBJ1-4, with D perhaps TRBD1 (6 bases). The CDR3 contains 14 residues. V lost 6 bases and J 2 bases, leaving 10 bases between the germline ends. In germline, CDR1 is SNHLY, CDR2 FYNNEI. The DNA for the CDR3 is TGTGCCAGCAGCAGGGGTGGGACTAATGAAAAACTGTTTTTT. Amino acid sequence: CASSRGGTNEKLFF.

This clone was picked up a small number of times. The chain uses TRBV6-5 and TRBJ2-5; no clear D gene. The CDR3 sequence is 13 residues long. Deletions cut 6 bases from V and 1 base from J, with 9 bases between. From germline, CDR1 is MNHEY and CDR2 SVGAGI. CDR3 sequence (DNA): TGTGCCAGCAGGGATAGGGTCCAAGAGACCCAGTACTTC. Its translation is CASRDRVQETQYF.

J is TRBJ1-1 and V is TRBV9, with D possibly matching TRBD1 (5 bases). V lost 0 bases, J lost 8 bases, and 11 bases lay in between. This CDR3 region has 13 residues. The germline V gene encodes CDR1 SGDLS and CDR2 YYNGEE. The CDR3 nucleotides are TGTGCCAGCAGCGTAGCTCCCCAGGGAGAAGCTTTCTTT. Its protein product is CASSVAPQGEAFF.

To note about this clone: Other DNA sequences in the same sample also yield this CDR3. The CDR3 loop reads CASSQGTGGSYEQYF. For the CDR3, the DNA is TGCGCCAGCAGCCAGGGGACAGGGGGAAGCTACGAGCAGTACTTC. The chain uses TRBV4-3 and TRBJ2-7; 11 nucleotides agree with TRBD1. The germline V gene has CDR1 LGHNA and CDR2 YSLEER. V was pared by 3 bases and J by 3 bases, with 4 bases of the junction left unmatched. CDR3 size: 15 residues.

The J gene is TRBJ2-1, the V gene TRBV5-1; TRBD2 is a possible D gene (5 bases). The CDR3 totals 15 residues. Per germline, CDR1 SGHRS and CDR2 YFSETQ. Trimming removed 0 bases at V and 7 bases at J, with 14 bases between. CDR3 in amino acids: CASSLGRLRPNEQFF. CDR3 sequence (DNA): TGCGCCAGCAGCTTGGGGAGACTAAGGCCGAATGAGCAGTTCTTC.

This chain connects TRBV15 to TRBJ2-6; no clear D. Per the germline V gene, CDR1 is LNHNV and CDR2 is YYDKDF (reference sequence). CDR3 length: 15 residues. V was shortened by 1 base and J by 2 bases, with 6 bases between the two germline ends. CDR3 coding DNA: TGTGCCACCAGCAGAGCGGGTGCTGGGGCCAACGTCCTGACTTTC. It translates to CATSRAGAGANVLTF.

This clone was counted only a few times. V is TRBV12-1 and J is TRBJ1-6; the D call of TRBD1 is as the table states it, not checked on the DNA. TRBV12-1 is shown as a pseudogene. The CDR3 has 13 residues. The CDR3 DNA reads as TGTGCCAGCAGCTTCCAGGATAATTCACCCCTCCACTTT. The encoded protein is CASSFQDNSPLHF.

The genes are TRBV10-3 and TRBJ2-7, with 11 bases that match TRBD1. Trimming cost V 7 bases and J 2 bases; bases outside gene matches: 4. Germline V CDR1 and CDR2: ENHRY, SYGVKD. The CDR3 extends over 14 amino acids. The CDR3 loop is CAIKPGQGAYEQYF. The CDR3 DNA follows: TGTGCCATCAAACCGGGACAGGGGGCCTACGAGCAGTACTTC.

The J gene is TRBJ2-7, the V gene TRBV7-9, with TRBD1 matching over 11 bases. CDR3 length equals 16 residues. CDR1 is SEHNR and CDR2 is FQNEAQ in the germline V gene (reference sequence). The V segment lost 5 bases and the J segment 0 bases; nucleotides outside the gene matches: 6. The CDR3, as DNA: TGTGCCAGCAGCCTCCTTGGACAGGGGGCCTCCTACGAGCAGTACTTC. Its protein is CASSLLGQGASYEQYF.

The CDR3 loop is CASSPGQGAYEQYF. The CDR3 region has the DNA TGTGCCAGCAGCCCCGGACAGGGAGCCTACGAGCAGTACTTC. The gene calls are TRBV5-6 and TRBJ2-7, with 8 nucleotides matching TRBD1. The CDR3 covers 14 residues. V lost 4 bases to trimming and J lost 2 bases; unmatched junction nucleotides: 5. Germline V gene sequence: CDR1 SGHDT, CDR2 YYEEEE.

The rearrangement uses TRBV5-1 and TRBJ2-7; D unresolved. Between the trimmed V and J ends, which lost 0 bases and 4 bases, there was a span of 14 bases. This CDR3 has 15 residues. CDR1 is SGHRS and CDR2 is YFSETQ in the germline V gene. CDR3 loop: CASSLDTASGYEQYF. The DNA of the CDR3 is TGCGCCAGCAGCTTGGATACAGCCAGTGGGTACGAGCAGTACTTC.

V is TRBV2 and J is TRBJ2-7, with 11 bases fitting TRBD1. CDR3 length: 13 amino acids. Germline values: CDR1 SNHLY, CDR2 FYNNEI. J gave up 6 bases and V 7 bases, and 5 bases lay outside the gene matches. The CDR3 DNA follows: TGTGCCAGCACCAGGACAGGGGGCTTCGAGCAGTACTTC. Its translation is CASTRTGGFEQYF.

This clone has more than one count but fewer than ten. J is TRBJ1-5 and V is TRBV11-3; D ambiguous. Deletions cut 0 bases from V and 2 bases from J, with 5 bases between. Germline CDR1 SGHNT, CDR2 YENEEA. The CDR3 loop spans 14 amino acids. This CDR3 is CASSLEVGNQPQHF. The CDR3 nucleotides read TGTGCCAGCAGCTTAGAAGTTGGCAATCAGCCCCAGCATTTT.

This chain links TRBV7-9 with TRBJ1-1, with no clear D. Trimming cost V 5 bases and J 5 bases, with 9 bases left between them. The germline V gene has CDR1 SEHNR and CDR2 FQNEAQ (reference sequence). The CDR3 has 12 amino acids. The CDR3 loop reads CASSPQYTEAFF. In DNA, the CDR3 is TGTGCCAGCAGCCCACAGTATACTGAAGCTTTCTTT.

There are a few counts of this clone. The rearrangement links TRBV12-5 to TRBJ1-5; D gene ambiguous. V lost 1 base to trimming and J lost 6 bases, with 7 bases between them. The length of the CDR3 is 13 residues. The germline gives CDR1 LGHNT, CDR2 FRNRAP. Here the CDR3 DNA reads TGTGCTAGTGGTTTGGAGGACGGTCAGCCCCAGCATTTT. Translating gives CASGLEDGQPQHF.

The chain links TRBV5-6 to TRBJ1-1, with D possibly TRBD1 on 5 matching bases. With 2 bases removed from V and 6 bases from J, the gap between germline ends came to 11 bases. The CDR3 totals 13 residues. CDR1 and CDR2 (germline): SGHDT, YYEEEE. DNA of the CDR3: TGTGCCAGCAGCTTCGGGCGGGGGTCTGAAGCTTTCTTT. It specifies CASSFGRGSEAFF.

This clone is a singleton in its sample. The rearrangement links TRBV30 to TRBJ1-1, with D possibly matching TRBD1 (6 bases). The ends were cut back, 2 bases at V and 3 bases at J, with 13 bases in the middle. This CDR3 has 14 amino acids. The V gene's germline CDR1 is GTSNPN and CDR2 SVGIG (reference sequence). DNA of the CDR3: TGTGCCTGGAGTCGGAGGGGGGTGGACACTGAAGCTTTCTTT. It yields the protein CAWSRRGVDTEAFF. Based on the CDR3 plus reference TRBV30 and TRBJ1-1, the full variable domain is SQTIHQWPATLVQPVGSPLSLECTVEGTSNPNLYWYRQAAGRGLQLLFYSVGIGQISSEVPQNLSASRPQDRQFILSSKKLLLSDSGFYLCAWSRRGVDTEAFFGQGTRLTVV.

The CDR3 sequence: CASSSLPGQGAEQYF. The DNA for the CDR3 is TGCGCCAGCAGCTCGTTACCGGGACAGGGGGCCGAGCAGTACTTC. J is TRBJ2-7 and V is TRBV5-1, with TRBD1 matching over 12 bases. In germline, CDR1 is SGHRS, CDR2 YFSETQ. The CDR3 has 15 amino acids. After removal of 3 bases from V and 6 bases from J, the junction contained 7 bases not matched to a gene.

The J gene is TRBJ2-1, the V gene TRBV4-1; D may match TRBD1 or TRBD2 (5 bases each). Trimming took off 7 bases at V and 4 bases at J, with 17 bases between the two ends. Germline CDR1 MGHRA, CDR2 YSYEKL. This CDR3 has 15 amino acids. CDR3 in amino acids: CASTEARDEYNEQFF. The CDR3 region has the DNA TGCGCCAGCACGGAGGCTCGGGACGAGTACAATGAGCAGTTCTTC.